Shown below are 2 T cell receptor beta chains from a single sample sequenced in a study of cytotoxic CD8 clonotypes in ibrutinib-treated CLL. Repertoires were generated with immunoSEQ multiplex PCR, while TCRdb's copy carries only in-frame clones and drops some. The sample holds about 68,000 clones, approximately 71% seen once. The sequencing here drew on PBMCs, taken after 12 months of ibrutinib treatment. Receptors originate from a human donor with chronic lymphocytic leukemia.

This chain connects TRBV7-9 to TRBJ1-4; TRBD1 is a possible D gene (5 bases). The CDR3 covers 14 residues. V was trimmed by 5 bases and J by 3 bases, leaving 10 bases between them. CDR1 SEHNR and CDR2 FQNEAQ come from the germline V gene (reference sequence). The chain's CDR3 is CASSRQGANEKLFF. For the CDR3, the DNA is TGTGCCAGCAGCCGGCAGGGTGCTAATGAAAAACTGTTTTTT.

A few counts support this clone. The rearrangement uses TRBV19 and TRBJ1-1, with D unclear. V was pared by 7 bases and J by 3 bases, with 6 bases between. This CDR3 is built from 11 residues. CDR1 LNHDA and CDR2 SQIVND come from the germline V gene (reference sequence). CDR3 sequence reads: CASKLDTEAFF. The CDR3 bases are TGTGCCAGTAAGTTAGACACTGAAGCTTTCTTT.